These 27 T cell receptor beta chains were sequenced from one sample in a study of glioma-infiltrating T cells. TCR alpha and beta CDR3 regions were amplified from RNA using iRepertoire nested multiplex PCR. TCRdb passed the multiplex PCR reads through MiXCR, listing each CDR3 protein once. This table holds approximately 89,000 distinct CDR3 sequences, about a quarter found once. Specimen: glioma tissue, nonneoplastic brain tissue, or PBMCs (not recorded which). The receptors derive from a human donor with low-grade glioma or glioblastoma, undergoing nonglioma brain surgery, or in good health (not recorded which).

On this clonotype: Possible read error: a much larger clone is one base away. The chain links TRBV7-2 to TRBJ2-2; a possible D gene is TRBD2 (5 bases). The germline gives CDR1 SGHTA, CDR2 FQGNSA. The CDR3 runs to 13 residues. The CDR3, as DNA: TGTGCCAGCAGCTTAAAGGCCACCGGGAAGCTGTTTTTT. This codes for CASSLKATGKLFF.

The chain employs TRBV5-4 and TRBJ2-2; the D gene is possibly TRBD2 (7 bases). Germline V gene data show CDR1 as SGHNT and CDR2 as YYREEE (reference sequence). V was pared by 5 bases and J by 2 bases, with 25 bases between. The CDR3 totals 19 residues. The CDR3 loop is CASSGGAGRGAFNTGELFF. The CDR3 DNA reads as TGTGCCAGCAGTGGTGGGGCGGGTCGGGGGGCCTTTAACACCGGGGAGCTGTTTTTT.

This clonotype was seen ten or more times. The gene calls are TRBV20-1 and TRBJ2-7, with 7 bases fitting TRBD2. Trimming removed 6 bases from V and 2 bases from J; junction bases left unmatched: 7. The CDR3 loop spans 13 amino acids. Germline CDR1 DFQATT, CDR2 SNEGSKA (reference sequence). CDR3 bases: TGCAGTGCGGCGGGGGATACCACCTACGAGCAGTACTTC. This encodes CSAAGDTTYEQYF.

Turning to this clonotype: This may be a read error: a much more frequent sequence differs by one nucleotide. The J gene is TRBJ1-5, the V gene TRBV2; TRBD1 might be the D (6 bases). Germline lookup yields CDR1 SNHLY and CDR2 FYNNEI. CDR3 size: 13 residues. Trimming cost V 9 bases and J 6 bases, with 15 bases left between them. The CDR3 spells CARRGRAGQPQHF. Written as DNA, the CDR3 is TGTGCCAGAAGGGGGAGGGCAGGTCAGCCCCAGCATTTT. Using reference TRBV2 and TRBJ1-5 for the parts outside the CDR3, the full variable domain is EPEVTQTPSHQVTQMGQEVILRCVPISNHLYFYWYRQILGQKVEFLVSFYNNEISEKSEIFDDQFSVERPDGSNFTLKIRSTKLEDSAMYFCARRGRAGQPQHFGDGTRLSIL.

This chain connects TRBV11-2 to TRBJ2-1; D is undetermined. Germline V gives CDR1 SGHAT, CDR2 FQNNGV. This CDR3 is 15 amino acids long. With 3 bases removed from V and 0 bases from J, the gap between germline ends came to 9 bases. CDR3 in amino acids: CASSFSGSSYNEQFF. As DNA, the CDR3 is TGTGCCAGCAGCTTCAGTGGAAGCTCCTACAATGAGCAGTTCTTC.

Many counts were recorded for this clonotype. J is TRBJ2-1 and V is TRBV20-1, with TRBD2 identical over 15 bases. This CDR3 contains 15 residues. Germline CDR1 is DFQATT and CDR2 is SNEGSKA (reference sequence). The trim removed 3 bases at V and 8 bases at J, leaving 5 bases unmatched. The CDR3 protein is CSASVRTSGRDEQFF. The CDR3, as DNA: TGCAGTGCTAGTGTTCGGACTAGCGGGAGGGATGAGCAGTTCTTC.

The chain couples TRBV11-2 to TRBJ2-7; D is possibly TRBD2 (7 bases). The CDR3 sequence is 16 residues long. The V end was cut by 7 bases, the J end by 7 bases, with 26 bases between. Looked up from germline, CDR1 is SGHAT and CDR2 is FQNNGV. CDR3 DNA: TGTGCCAGCAATCAAGATGGGGGGGGCCGAGGTCGGGAGCAGTACTTC. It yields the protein CASNQDGGGRGREQYF.

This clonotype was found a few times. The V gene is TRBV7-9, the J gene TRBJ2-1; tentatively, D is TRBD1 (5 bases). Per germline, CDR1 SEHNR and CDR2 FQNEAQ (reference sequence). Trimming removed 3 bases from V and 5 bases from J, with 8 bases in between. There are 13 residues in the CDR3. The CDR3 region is CASSFDSNNEQFF. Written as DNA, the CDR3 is TGTGCCAGCAGCTTCGACAGCAACAATGAGCAGTTCTTC.

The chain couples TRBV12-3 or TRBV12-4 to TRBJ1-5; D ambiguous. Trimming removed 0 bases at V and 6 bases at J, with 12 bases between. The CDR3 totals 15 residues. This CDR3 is CASSLAPTMVQPQHF. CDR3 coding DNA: TGTGCCAGCAGTTTAGCGCCGACGATGGTTCAGCCCCAGCATTTT.

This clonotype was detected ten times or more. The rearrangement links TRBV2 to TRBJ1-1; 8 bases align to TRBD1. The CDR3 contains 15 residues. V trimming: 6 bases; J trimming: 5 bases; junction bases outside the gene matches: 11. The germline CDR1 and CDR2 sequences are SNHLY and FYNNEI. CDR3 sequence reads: CASRNPGQGGTEAFF. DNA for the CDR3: TGTGCCAGCAGAAACCCCGGACAGGGTGGGACTGAAGCTTTCTTT.

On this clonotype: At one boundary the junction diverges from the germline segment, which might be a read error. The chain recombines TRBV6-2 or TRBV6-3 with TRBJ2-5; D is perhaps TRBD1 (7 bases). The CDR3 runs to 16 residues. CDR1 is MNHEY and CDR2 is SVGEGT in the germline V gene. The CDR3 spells CANSPRHGRGDETQYF. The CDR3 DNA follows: TGTGCCAACAGTCCCCGACACGGCAGGGGGGACGAGACCCAGTACTTC.

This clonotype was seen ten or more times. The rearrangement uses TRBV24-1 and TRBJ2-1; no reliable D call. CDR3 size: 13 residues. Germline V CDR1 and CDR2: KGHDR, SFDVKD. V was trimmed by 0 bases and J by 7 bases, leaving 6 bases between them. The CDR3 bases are TGTGCCACCAGTGATTTGCAAACGAATGAGCAGTTCTTC. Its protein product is CATSDLQTNEQFF.

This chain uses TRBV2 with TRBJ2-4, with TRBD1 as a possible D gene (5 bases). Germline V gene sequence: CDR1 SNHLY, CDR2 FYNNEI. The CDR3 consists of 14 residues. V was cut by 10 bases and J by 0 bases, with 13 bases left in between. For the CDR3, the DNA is TGTGCCACCTCACAGGTCCTAGCCAAAAACATTCAGTACTTC. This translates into CATSQVLAKNIQYF.

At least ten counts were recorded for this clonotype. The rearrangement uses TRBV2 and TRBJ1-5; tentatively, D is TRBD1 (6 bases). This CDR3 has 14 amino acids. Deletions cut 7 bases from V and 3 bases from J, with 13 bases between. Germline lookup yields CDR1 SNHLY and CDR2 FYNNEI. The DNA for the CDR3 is TGTGCCAGCAAACGGACAGACTACAATCAGCCCCAGCATTTT. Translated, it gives CASKRTDYNQPQHF.

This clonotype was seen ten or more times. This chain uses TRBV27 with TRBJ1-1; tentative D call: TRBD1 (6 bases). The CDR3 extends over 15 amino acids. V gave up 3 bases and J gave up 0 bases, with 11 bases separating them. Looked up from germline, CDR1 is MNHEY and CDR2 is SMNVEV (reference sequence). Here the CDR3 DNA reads TGTGCCAGCAGTTTCACAGGGACTATGAACACTGAAGCTTTCTTT. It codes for CASSFTGTMNTEAFF.

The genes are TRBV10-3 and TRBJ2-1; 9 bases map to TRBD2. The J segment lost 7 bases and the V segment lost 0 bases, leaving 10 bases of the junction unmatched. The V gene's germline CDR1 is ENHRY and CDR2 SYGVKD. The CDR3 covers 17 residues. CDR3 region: CAISESTRGGASNEQFF. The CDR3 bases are TGTGCCATCAGTGAGTCGACTCGCGGGGGGGCCTCTAATGAGCAGTTCTTC.

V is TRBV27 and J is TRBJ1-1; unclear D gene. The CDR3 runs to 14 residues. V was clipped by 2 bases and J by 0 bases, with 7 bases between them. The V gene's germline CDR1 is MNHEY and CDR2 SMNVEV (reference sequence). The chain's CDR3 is CASSLEDLNTEAFF. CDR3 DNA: TGTGCCAGCAGTTTAGAGGACCTGAACACTGAAGCTTTCTTT.

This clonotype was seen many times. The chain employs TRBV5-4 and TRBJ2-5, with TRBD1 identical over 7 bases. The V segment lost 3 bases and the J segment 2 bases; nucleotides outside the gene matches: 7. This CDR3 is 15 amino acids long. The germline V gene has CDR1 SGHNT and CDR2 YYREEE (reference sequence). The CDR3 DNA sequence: TGTGCCAGCAGCTCCCCGGGACAGCCGCAAGAGACCCAGTACTTC. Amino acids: CASSSPGQPQETQYF.

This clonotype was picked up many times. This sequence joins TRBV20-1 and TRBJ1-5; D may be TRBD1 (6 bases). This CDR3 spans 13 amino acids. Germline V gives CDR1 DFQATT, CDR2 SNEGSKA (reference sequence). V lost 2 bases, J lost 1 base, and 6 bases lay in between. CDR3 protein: CSARTGSNQPQHF. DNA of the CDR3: TGCAGTGCTAGAACAGGGAGCAATCAGCCCCAGCATTTT.

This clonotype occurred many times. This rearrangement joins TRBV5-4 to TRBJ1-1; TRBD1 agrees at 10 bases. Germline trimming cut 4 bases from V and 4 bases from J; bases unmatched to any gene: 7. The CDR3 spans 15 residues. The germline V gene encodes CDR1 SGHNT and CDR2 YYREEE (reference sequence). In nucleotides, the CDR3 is TGTGCCAGCAGCCTTAAGGACAGGGGGTCCACTGAAGCTTTCTTT. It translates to CASSLKDRGSTEAFF.

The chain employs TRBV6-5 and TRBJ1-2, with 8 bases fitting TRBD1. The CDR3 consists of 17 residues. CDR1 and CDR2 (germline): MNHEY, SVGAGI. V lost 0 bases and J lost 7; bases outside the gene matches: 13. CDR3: CASSYSGQGIPAGGYTF. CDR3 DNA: TGTGCCAGCAGTTACTCCGGACAGGGAATCCCCGCGGGTGGCTACACCTTC.

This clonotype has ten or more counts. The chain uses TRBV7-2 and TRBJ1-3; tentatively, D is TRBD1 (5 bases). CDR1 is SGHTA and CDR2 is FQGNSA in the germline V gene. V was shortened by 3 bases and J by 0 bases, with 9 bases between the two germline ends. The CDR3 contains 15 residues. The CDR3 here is CASSLGPSSGNTIYF. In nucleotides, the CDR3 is TGTGCCAGCAGCTTGGGACCGAGCTCTGGAAACACCATATATTTT.

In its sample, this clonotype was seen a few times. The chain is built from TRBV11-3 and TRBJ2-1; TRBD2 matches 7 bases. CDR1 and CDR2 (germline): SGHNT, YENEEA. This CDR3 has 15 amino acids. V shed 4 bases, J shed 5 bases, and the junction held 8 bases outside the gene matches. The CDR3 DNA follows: TGTGCCAGCAGCTGGGGGGGATCCGTTGACAATGAGCAGTTCTTC. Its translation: CASSWGGSVDNEQFF. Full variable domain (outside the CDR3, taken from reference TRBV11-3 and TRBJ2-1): EAGVVQSPRYKIIEKKQPVAFWCNPISGHNTLYWYLQNLGQGPELLIRYENEEAVDDSQLPKDRFSAERLKGVDSTLKIQPAELGDSAVYLCASSWGGSVDNEQFFGPGTRLTVL.

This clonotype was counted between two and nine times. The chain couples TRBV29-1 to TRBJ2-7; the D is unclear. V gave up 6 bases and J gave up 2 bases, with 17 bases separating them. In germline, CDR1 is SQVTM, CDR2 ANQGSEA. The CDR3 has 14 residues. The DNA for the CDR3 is TGCAGCGTAGTCTCATTGGGGTCCCCCTACGAGCAGTACTTC. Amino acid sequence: CSVVSLGSPYEQYF.

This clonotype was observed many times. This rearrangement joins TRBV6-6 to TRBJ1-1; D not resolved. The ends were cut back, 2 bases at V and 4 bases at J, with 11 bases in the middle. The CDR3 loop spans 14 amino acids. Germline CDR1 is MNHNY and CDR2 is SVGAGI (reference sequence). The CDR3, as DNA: TGTGCCAGCAGTTACACTGGTGAAAGCACTGAAGCTTTCTTT. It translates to CASSYTGESTEAFF.

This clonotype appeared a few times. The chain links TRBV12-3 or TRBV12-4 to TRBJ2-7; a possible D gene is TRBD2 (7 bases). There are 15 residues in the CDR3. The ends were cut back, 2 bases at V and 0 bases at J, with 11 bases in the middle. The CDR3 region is CASSLSRGGSYEQYF. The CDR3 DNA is TGTGCCAGCAGTTTATCGAGGGGGGGCTCCTACGAGCAGTACTTC.

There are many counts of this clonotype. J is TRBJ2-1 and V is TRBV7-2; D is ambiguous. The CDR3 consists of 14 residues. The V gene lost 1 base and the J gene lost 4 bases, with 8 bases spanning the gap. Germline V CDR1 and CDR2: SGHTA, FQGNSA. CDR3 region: CASSLGLNYNEQFF. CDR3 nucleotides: TGTGCCAGCAGCTTAGGCCTGAATTACAATGAGCAGTTCTTC.